The source of this T cell receptor beta chain is a study of shared clonotypes between healthy human individuals. Study-level background: Donor ages ranged 18 to 49 years: a couple of women, three men.

The germline V gene has CDR1 SGHVS and CDR2 FQNEAQ. The CDR3 has 16 amino acids. The ends were cut back, 5 bases at V and 14 bases at J, with 25 bases in the middle. Measured with immunoSEQ multiplex PCR; TCRdb has only the in-frame clones, and not every one. The table has a few million clones, approximately 94% seen once. The sample consisted of naive CD4+ T cells sorted from blood. The subset denotes: CD45RA+ positively selected. The source is a man aged 18 to 29 in good health. V usage is TRBV7-8 and J usage is TRBJ1-6, with D possibly TRBD1 on 5 matching bases. The DNA for the CDR3 is TGTGCCAGCAGCCTTCAACCGGGACCCTCCCCTTACGCCCTCCACTTT. It is translated as CASSLQPGPSPYALHF.